This is a list of T cell receptor beta chains from one sample in a study of blood T cells in healthy people across ages. TCRdb redid the calling of the 5' RACE reads with MiXCR, one entry per CDR3 protein. Of around 870,000 distinct CDR3 sequences listed, 29% are singletons. The sequenced sample was blood. The receptors stem from an elderly woman in good health. Each CDR3 is given with its conserved first and last residue. A D gene is named only where the DNA matches it firmly. Clone size is given for some rows only: seen once, a few or many times, or a class if the clone is expanded.

V gene	J gene	clone size	D gene	CDR3 protein	CDR3 DNA
TRBV20-1	TRBJ2-1	.	.	CSARVDDTSCNVQFF	TGCAGTGCTAGAGTCGACGATACATCTTGCAATGTACAGTTCTTC
TRBV6-5	TRBJ2-2	few	TRBD2	CASSRRITGGTGELFF	TGTGCCAGCAGCAGACGGATAACGGGGGGAACCGGGGAGCTGTTTTTT
TRBV14	TRBJ2-7	.	.	CASSQGSRGHLYEQYF	TGTGCCAGCAGCCAAGGGTCTCGCGGACACTTATACGAGCAGTACTTC
TRBV7-2	TRBJ1-4	few	TRBD1	CASSPRQGLEKLFF	TGTGCCAGCAGCCCCAGACAGGGACTTGAAAAACTGTTTTTT
TRBV20-1	TRBJ2-3	.	TRBD2	CSARTSGFPSDTQYF	TGCAGTGCTCGGACTAGCGGGTTCCCTTCAGATACGCAGTATTTT
TRBV20-1	TRBJ2-5	many	TRBD2	CSAARGGSQETQYF	TGCAGTGCTGCGCGGGGGGGTAGCCAAGAGACCCAGTACTTC
TRBV4-1	TRBJ2-6	few	.	CASSQTSAGANILTF	TGCGCCAGCAGCCAAACCTCGGCTGGGGCCAACATCCTGACTTTC
TRBV7-9	TRBJ2-1	.	TRBD2	CASSLARGGGVEQFF	TGTGCCAGCAGCTTAGCGCGTGGGGGGGGGGTTGAGCAGTTCTTC
TRBV4-3	TRBJ2-1	many	TRBD2	CASSRGGTSGDGVYNEQFF	TGCGCCAGCAGCCGGGGAGGGACTAGCGGGGACGGCGTCTACAATGAGCAGTTCTTC
TRBV27	TRBJ1-2	.	.	CASSLSWDIMSYTF	TGTGCCAGCAGTTTATCGTGGGACATTATGAGCTACACCTTC
TRBV30	TRBJ1-6	.	.	CACQPGRYNSPLHF	TGTGCCTGTCAACCGGGGCGATATAATTCACCCCTCCACTTT